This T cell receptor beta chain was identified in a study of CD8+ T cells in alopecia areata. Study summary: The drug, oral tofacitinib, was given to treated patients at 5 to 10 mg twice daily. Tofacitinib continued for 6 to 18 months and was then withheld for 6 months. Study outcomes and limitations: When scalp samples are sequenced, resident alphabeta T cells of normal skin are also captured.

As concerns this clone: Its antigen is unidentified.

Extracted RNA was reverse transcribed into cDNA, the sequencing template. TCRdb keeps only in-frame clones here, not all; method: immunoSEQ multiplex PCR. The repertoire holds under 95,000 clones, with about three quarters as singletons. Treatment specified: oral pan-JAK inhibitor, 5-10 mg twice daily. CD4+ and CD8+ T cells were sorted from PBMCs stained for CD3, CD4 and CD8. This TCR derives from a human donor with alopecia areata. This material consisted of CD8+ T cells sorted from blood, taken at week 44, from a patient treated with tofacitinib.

The CDR3 nucleotides read TGTGCCAGCAGTGATAACGGGAATGAGCAGTTCTTC. Translated, it gives CASSDNGNEQFF. The chain employs TRBV2 and TRBJ2-1; D is ambiguous. Germline V CDR1 and CDR2: SNHLY, FYNNEI. The CDR3 loop spans 12 amino acids. Between the trimmed V and J ends, which lost 3 bases and 7 bases, there was a span of 7 bases.